This T cell receptor (beta chain) was observed in a study of vaccination and CD4 T cells after COVID-19. Across the study: Convalescent participants consisted of six males and four females, two being Hispanic. As control conditions, cultures were given either a CEFX pool serving as positive control, an HIV-1 Nef pool, or no peptide at all.

The treatment is: roughly 11-day PBMC culture with coronavirus spike peptide pools or control peptides (ViraFEST assay). Study-wide results and limits: Vaccine-specific clones numbering 304 of 307 showed spike mono-reactivity in convalescent patients.

With regard to this clonotype: Antigen unknown.

This CDR3 is built from 14 residues. J lost 1 base, V lost 1 base, and 1 base had no gene match. CDR1 is SGHRS and CDR2 is YFSETQ in the germline V gene. Sequencing of cultured CD4+ T cell DNA used the Oncomine TCR Beta short-read assay. Via MiXCR, TCRdb re-called the PCR reads, giving one row per CDR3 protein. The repertoire includes about 14,000 distinct CDR3 sequences, about half of them detected once, and about 10% sits in the top ten. The genes are TRBV5-1 and TRBJ2-7; 8 positions match TRBD2. Sequencing input: CD4+ T cells from blood, cultured in vitro. The source of this sequence is a human donor who had recovered from COVID-19. DNA of the CDR3: TGCGCCAGCAGCTTGCCGGGAGGGTCCTACGAGCAGTACTTC. Its translation is CASSLPGGSYEQYF. Looking up the rest from reference TRBV5-1 and TRBJ2-7 gives the full variable domain: KAGVTQTPRYLIKTRGQQVTLSCSPISGHRSVSWYQQTPGQGLQFLFEYFSETQRNKGNFPGRFSGRQFSNSRSEMNVSTLELGDSALYLCASSLPGGSYEQYFGPGTRLTVT.